One sample yielded the 7 T cell receptor beta chains listed below, sequenced in a study of sequential checkpoint blockade in melanoma. The treatment here: randomized to nivolumab then ipilimumab (arm A) or the reverse (arm B). The repertoire was sequenced with immunoSEQ multiplex PCR; TCRdb's copy has only in-frame clones and lacks some. The sample lists tens of thousands of clones, approximately 79% occurring once. The specimen comprised CD8+ T cells sorted from blood (inferred from file names), sampled from a patient given nivolumab and ipilimumab in sequence. The receptor set was obtained from a human donor with melanoma.

This clone was observed once. The chain uses TRBV27 and TRBJ2-5; weak D call: TRBD1 (6 bases). The DNA end is a closer match to TRBJ2-7, so the J assignment may be wrong. CDR3 length: 14 amino acids. CDR1 is MNHEY, CDR2 SMNVEV, per germline (reference sequence). The CDR3 region has the DNA TGTGCCAGCAGTTTACAGGGGTTGCCCTACGAGCAGTACTTC. Translation gives CASSLQGLPYEQYF.

There are a few counts of this clone. The chain carries TRBV10-3 and TRBJ1-2; D not certain. V lost 0 bases and J 0 bases, leaving 5 bases between the germline ends. The CDR3 length is 14 residues. The V gene's germline CDR1 is ENHRY and CDR2 SYGVKD. The CDR3 loop is CAISESPANYGYTF. The CDR3 bases are TGTGCCATCAGTGAGTCGCCGGCTAACTATGGCTACACCTTC.

This clone was observed a handful of times. The rearrangement uses TRBV6-5 and TRBJ1-6, with 7 nucleotides matching TRBD1. CDR3 size: 15 residues. Per germline, CDR1 MNHEY and CDR2 SVGAGI. V lost 6 bases and J lost 5; bases outside the gene matches: 7. The CDR3 nucleotides are TGTGCCAGCAGACTCACAGGGGCAAATAATTCACCCCTCCACTTT. Translating gives CASRLTGANNSPLHF.

The V gene is TRBV6-5, the J gene TRBJ1-1; D not resolved. Germline V gene data show CDR1 as MNHEY and CDR2 as SVGAGI. This CDR3 comprises 12 residues. The V and J ends lost 6 bases and 6 bases respectively, with 11 bases between them. The CDR3 sequence is CASSHDRAEAFF. CDR3 in DNA: TGTGCCAGCAGCCATGATCGGGCTGAAGCTTTCTTT.

The chain uses TRBV6-5 and TRBJ2-7, with 7 bases that match TRBD2. Unmatched junction bases numbered 0, after V lost 5 bases and J lost 2 bases. The CDR3 extends over 12 amino acids. CDR1 and CDR2 from the germline V gene are MNHEY and SVGAGI. The CDR3 bases are TGTGCCAGCAGTGGGGGGGCCTACGAGCAGTACTTC. It translates to CASSGGAYEQYF.

The rearrangement uses TRBV6-5 and TRBJ1-2, with a weak D call TRBD1 (6 bases). The CDR3 extends over 13 amino acids. The ends were cut back, 2 bases at V and 8 bases at J, with 12 bases in the middle. Germline values: CDR1 MNHEY, CDR2 SVGAGI. CDR3 in DNA: TGTGCCAGCAGTTACCATCAGGGGCGGGGCTACACCTTC. It translates to CASSYHQGRGYTF.

The chain couples TRBV7-9 to TRBJ2-7; 7 bases map to TRBD2. V lost 5 bases to trimming and J lost 2 bases; unmatched junction nucleotides: 6. Germline loops: CDR1 SEHNR, CDR2 FQNEAQ (reference sequence). There are 14 residues in the CDR3. CDR3 loop: CASSPAGKTYEQYF. Written as DNA, the CDR3 is TGTGCCAGCAGCCCAGCGGGGAAAACCTACGAGCAGTACTTC.